Many counts were recorded for the clone carrying this TCR beta chain. The sample originates from a study of blood T cells in healthy people across ages. Primed by a sample-barcoded 5' primer and a J-beta primer mix, a second PCR proceeded for 7 to 11 cycles. The template-switch adaptor, which had 12 random nucleotides, put a tag on each cDNA molecule. TCRdb re-analysed the 5' RACE reads in MiXCR, keeping a single row per CDR3 protein. The table lists about 1,500,000 distinct CDR3 sequences, 28% of them singletons, with approximately 7.7% in the top ten. No fewer than 7 million PBMCs went into each sample. This TCR derives from a woman aged 25-40 years in good health. Sequenced sample: blood.

Written as DNA, the CDR3 is TGCAGTGCAGGGGGACTAGCGGGAGGCCCTGAGGAGACCCAGTACTTC. Protein sequence: CSAGGLAGGPEETQYF. The chain carries TRBV20-1 and TRBJ2-5, with 15 bases that match TRBD2. Germline V gene sequence: CDR1 DFQATT, CDR2 SNEGSKA (reference sequence). The CDR3 has 16 residues. V lost 6 bases, J lost 5 bases, and 10 bases stayed unmatched.